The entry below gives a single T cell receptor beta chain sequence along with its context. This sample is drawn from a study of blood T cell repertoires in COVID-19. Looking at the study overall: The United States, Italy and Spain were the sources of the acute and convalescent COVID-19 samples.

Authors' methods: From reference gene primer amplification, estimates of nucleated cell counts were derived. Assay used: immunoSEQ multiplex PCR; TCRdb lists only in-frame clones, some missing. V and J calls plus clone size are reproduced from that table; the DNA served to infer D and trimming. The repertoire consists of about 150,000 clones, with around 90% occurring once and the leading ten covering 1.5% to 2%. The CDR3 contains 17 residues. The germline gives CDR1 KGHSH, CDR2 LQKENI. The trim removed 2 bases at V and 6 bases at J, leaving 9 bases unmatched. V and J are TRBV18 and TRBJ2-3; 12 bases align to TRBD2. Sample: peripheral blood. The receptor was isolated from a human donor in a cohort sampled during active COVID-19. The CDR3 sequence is CASSPKTSGGPSDTQYF. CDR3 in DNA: TGTGCCAGCTCACCAAAGACTAGCGGGGGCCCCTCGGATACGCAGTATTTT.